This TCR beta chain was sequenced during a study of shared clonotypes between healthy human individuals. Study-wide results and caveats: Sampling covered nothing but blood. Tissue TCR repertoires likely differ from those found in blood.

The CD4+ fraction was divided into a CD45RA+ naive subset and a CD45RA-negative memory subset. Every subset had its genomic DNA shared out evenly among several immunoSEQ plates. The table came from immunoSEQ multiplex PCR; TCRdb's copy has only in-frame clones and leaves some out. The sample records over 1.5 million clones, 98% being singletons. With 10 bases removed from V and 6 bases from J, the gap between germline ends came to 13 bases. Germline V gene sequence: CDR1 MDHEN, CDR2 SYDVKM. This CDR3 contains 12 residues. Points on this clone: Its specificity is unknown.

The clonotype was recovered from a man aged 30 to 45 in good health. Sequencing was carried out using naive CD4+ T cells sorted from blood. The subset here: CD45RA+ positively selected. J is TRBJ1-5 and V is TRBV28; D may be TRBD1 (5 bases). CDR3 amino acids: CATLGGVQPQHF. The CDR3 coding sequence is TGTGCCACCCTGGGGGGTGTTCAGCCCCAGCATTTT.